These 13 T cell receptor beta chains share one sample of origin, sequenced in a study of blood T cell repertoires in COVID-19. Method: immunoSEQ multiplex PCR; TCRdb's copy keeps in-frame clones and lacks some. The sample has roughly 160,000 clones, approximately 79% seen once. Sequenced material: peripheral blood. The receptors stem from a woman between 55 and 75 years old with COVID-19, enrolled during active disease.

V and J are TRBV5-1 and TRBJ2-7; no definite D call. V shed 2 bases and J shed 0 bases, with 6 bases lying between them. CDR1 is SGHRS and CDR2 is YFSETQ in the germline V gene. The CDR3 sequence is 13 residues long. CDR3: CASSLPDSYEQYF. The DNA for the CDR3 is TGCGCCAGCAGCTTACCAGACTCCTACGAGCAGTACTTC. The full variable domain, with the rest looked up from reference TRBV5-1 and TRBJ2-7, is KAGVTQTPRYLIKTRGQQVTLSCSPISGHRSVSWYQQTPGQGLQFLFEYFSETQRNKGNFPGRFSGRQFSNSRSEMNVSTLELGDSALYLCASSLPDSYEQYFGPGTRLTVT.

CDR3 loop: CASSVDPWLEGETQYF. Written as DNA, the CDR3 is TGTGCCAGCAGCGTAGACCCTTGGCTAGAAGGAGAGACCCAGTACTTC. The chain uses TRBV9 and TRBJ2-5, with D uncertain. Trimming removed 0 bases at V and 4 bases at J, with 16 bases between. Germline CDR1 reads SGDLS; CDR2 reads YYNGEE. The CDR3 covers 16 residues.

The rearrangement uses TRBV18 and TRBJ2-7, with 7 bases fitting TRBD1. Trimming took 4 bases from V and 6 from J; bases not matched to a gene: 18. This CDR3 spans 17 amino acids. Germline V gene lookup returns CDR1 KGHSH and CDR2 LQKENI. The CDR3: CASSQGQIPGLLGEQYF. DNA for the CDR3: TGTGCCAGCTCACAGGGACAGATCCCCGGGTTGCTAGGCGAGCAGTACTTC.

The genes are TRBV27 and TRBJ2-1; the match to TRBD2 covers 12 bases. The CDR3 spans 15 residues. CDR1 is MNHEY and CDR2 is SMNVEV in the germline V gene (reference sequence). V dropped 3 bases and J dropped 9; count of bases not matched to a gene: 6. CDR3 sequence: CASSLALAGGIEQFF. CDR3 DNA sequence: TGTGCCAGCAGTTTGGCGCTAGCGGGAGGGATTGAGCAGTTCTTC.

This clone was seen once. The chain couples TRBV28 to TRBJ1-2, with 8 bases aligning to TRBD1. Germline-derived CDR1 and CDR2 are MDHEN and SYDVKM. CDR3 size: 14 residues. The V and J ends lost 5 bases and 5 bases, in that order; junction bases with no gene match: 7. The CDR3 loop is CASSQGQGLYGYTF. In DNA form, the CDR3 reads TGTGCCAGCAGTCAAGGACAGGGCCTTTATGGCTACACCTTC.

This clone came up a few times. The chain combines TRBV28 with TRBJ1-1; no firm D call. The V end lost 8 bases, the J end lost 2 bases, and 18 bases lay between the germline ends. Per the germline V gene, CDR1 is MDHEN and CDR2 is SYDVKM. The CDR3 spans 15 residues. CDR3 coding DNA: TGTGCCAGCCCCCCTCCCGGTTTCCCCAACACTGAAGCTTTCTTT. Translation: CASPPPGFPNTEAFF.

This chain uses TRBV3-1 (or the pseudogene TRBV3-2) with TRBJ2-5; TRBD2 agrees at 8 bases. CDR3 length equals 15 residues. The J segment lost 2 bases and the V segment lost 7 bases, leaving 9 bases of the junction unmatched. CDR1 and CDR2 (germline): LGHDT, YNNKEL (reference sequence). CDR3 amino acids: CASTPRGGPQETQYF. CDR3 in DNA: TGTGCCAGCACCCCTCGCGGGGGGCCTCAAGAGACCCAGTACTTC.

The chain uses TRBV5-4 and TRBJ2-1, with 8 positions matching TRBD2. The CDR3 spans 16 residues. V was clipped by 4 bases and J by 4 bases; unmatched bases: 10. Germline assignment: CDR1 SGHNT and CDR2 YYREEE (reference sequence). The DNA for the CDR3 is TGTGCCAGCAGCCCCGGGGTAGCGGGGAGTTACAATGAGCAGTTCTTC. Its protein product is CASSPGVAGSYNEQFF.

This clone turned up a few times. The DNA for the CDR3 is TGCGCCAGCAGTCTGGGACACCGAGTTTCCTACGAGCAGTACGTC. This translates into CASSLGHRVSYEQYV. The V gene is TRBV23-1, the J gene TRBJ2-7, with D possibly being TRBD1 (6 bases). TRBV23-1 is filed as an ORF, its function uncertain. Trimming stripped 4 bases from V and 1 base from J, with 14 bases between. The CDR3 length is 15 residues.

The chain has TRBV6-5 and TRBJ2-1; no reliable D call. This CDR3 comprises 14 residues. Germline CDR1 reads MNHEY; CDR2 reads SVGAGI. V was clipped by 7 bases and J by 6 bases, with 16 bases between them. The CDR3 bases are TGTGCCAGCACCGTACAAGAAAGACTCAATGAGCAGTTCTTC. It translates to CASTVQERLNEQFF.

The V gene is TRBV5-6, the J gene TRBJ1-2; 8 bases fit TRBD1. The germline V gene encodes CDR1 SGHDT and CDR2 YYEEEE. With V trimmed by 7 bases and J by 4 bases, 12 bases remained unmatched. There are 15 residues in the CDR3. CDR3 DNA sequence: TGTGCCAGCGGACTAGGGACAGGCGTAGGCTATGGCTACACCTTC. Protein sequence: CASGLGTGVGYGYTF.

The sample holds one count of this clone. The V and J genes are TRBV4-1 and TRBJ2-2, with 7 bases lining up with TRBD2. CDR3 length: 17 residues. In germline, CDR1 is MGHRA, CDR2 YSYEKL. After removal of 0 bases from V and 6 bases from J, the junction contained 10 bases not matched to a gene. The CDR3 DNA is TGCGCCAGCAGCCAAGATTTGGGGGGAGGGCCGCCCGGGGAGCTGTTTTTT. It is translated as CASSQDLGGGPPGELFF.

This chain uses TRBV5-5 with TRBJ1-3; no clear D gene. CDR1 and CDR2 from the germline V gene are SGHKS and YYEKEE (reference sequence). The ends were cut back, 4 bases at V and 8 bases at J, with 10 bases in the middle. The CDR3 is 12 amino acids. CDR3 amino acids: CASSRFGDTIYF. For the CDR3, the DNA is TGTGCCAGCAGCCGGTTCGGGGACACCATATATTTT.